The 27 T cell receptor beta chains below were found in one sample sequenced in a study of Ad26.COV2.S vaccination and SARS-CoV-2 variants. Measured with immunoSEQ multiplex PCR; TCRdb has only the in-frame clones, and not every one. Found here are hundreds of thousands of clones, 89% of them singletons; the top ten hold 1.5%. Treatment of the sample: 15 to 20 received Ad26.COV2.S at low or high dose, single or two shots; five or six received placebo; per-sample allocation not given. On day 63 after the first injection, vaccine and placebo recipients gave samples. Source: peripheral blood, taken in a trial of Ad26.COV2.S vaccine versus placebo. These receptors were taken from a person between 18 and 65 years old who received the Ad26.COV2.S COVID-19 vaccine or a placebo.

The gene calls are TRBV5-4 and TRBJ2-3, with D perhaps matching TRBD2 (6 bases). The CDR3 loop spans 15 amino acids. Between the trimmed V and J ends, which lost 1 base and 1 base, there was a span of 10 bases. The germline V gene encodes CDR1 SGHNT and CDR2 YYREEE (reference sequence). This CDR3 reads CASSLREEGTDTQYF. The CDR3 nucleotides are TGTGCCAGCAGCTTGAGGGAGGAGGGCACAGATACGCAGTATTTT. The full variable domain, rest sourced from reference TRBV5-4 and TRBJ2-3, is ETGVTQSPTHLIKTRGQQVTLRCSSQSGHNTVSWYQQALGQGPQFIFQYYREEENGRGNFPPRFSGLQFPNYSSELNVNALELDDSALYLCASSLREEGTDTQYFGPGTRLTVL.

The chain employs TRBV6-5 and TRBJ1-4, with unresolved D. The CDR3 length is 15 residues. With 6 bases removed from V and 7 bases from J, the gap between germline ends came to 18 bases. CDR1 and CDR2 from the germline V gene are MNHEY and SVGAGI. The CDR3 DNA is TGTGCCAGCAGCACGACGGGGAGGTGGGGTGAAAAACTGTTTTTT. Translated: CASSTTGRWGEKLFF.

The V and J genes are TRBV7-2 and TRBJ2-1; D might be TRBD1 (6 bases). This CDR3 region has 15 residues. V lost 5 bases, J lost 4 bases, and 15 bases lay in between. CDR1 SGHTA and CDR2 FQGNSA come from the germline V gene. CDR3 in DNA: TGTGCCAGCAGCATATCCGGGACAAAGTACAATGAGCAGTTCTTC. This sequence encodes CASSISGTKYNEQFF.

The chain carries TRBV21-1 and TRBJ1-2. TRBV21-1 is shown as a pseudogene. This CDR3 has 14 residues. The chain's CDR3 is CAKRPGRRWRGYTF. For the CDR3, the DNA is TGTGCCAAACGTCCGGGACGGCGGTGGAGGGGCTACACCTTC.

The V and J genes are TRBV30 and TRBJ1-6; 10 nucleotides agree with TRBD1. Germline V lookup: CDR1 GTSNPN, CDR2 SVGIG (reference sequence). V was pared by 1 base and J by 10 bases, with 4 bases of the junction left unmatched. The CDR3 sequence is 14 residues long. The CDR3 DNA follows: TGTGCCTGGAGTGCAGACAGGGGGCAATCACCCCTCCACTTT. Amino acid sequence: CAWSADRGQSPLHF.

The genes are TRBV7-6 and TRBJ1-5, with TRBD1 as a possible D gene (5 bases). There are 16 residues in the CDR3. Germline CDR1 SGHVS, CDR2 FNYEAQ. V was cut by 5 bases and J by 6 bases, with 20 bases left in between. CDR3 in DNA: TGTGCCAGCAGCCTGGGGGACGCAGGATCGGGTCAGCCCCAGCATTTT. Translated: CASSLGDAGSGQPQHF.

CDR3 nucleotide sequence: TGTGCCAGCAGTTCAGTTGAAGCTTTCTTT. Translated: CASSSVEAFF. The gene calls are TRBV11-2 and TRBJ1-1; D is unclear. The CDR3 totals 10 residues. With 6 bases removed from V and 7 bases from J, the gap between germline ends came to 6 bases. CDR1 is SGHAT, CDR2 FQNNGV, per germline.

This chain joins TRBV30 and TRBJ1-1, with D unresolved. CDR1 and CDR2 (germline): GTSNPN, SVGIG (reference sequence). V lost 0 bases and J lost 4, with 12 bases in between. There are 14 residues in the CDR3. The CDR3 loop reads CAWSVGDHGTEAFF. The CDR3 DNA is TGTGCCTGGAGTGTCGGAGATCACGGCACTGAAGCTTTCTTT.

In its sample, this clone was seen once. V gene TRBV9 combines with J gene TRBJ1-4, with a weak D call TRBD1 (6 bases). Trimming cost V 3 bases and J 11 bases, with 17 bases left between them. The CDR3 runs 14 residues. Germline V gene data show CDR1 as SGDLS and CDR2 as YYNGEE. The CDR3 DNA follows: TGTGCCAGCAGCGCAACCGCAGGGGCGAGGAAACTGTTTTTT. It translates to CASSATAGARKLFF. Full variable domain (missing parts from reference TRBV9 and TRBJ1-4): DSGVTQTPKHLITATGQRVTLRCSPRSGDLSVYWYQQSLDQGLQFLIQYYNGEERAKGNILERFSAQQFPDLHSELNLSSLELGDSALYFCASSATAGARKLFFGSGTQLSVL.

The chain is built from TRBV24-1 and TRBJ2-6; D is possibly TRBD2 (5 bases). Trimming pared 5 bases from V and 4 bases from J, leaving 8 bases between. Germline values: CDR1 KGHDR, CDR2 SFDVKD. CDR3 length equals 14 residues. The chain's CDR3 is CATSGEYGANVLTF. The CDR3, as DNA: TGTGCCACCAGTGGGGAGTACGGGGCCAACGTCCTGACTTTC.

The gene calls are TRBV5-5 and TRBJ1-3; TRBD1 is a possible D gene (5 bases). Trimming took off 7 bases at V and 2 bases at J, with 10 bases between the two ends. The CDR3 totals 13 residues. Germline assignment: CDR1 SGHKS and CDR2 YYEKEE (reference sequence). In DNA form, the CDR3 reads TGTGCCAGCGGGGCCGCCGCTGGAAACACCATATATTTT. This sequence encodes CASGAAAGNTIYF.

The chain is built from TRBV29-1 and TRBJ2-1; D is ambiguous. V was clipped by 1 base and J by 4 bases, with 14 bases between them. The CDR3 is made up of 15 amino acids. Germline assignment: CDR1 SQVTM and CDR2 ANQGSEA. The CDR3 loop reads CSVEGASLRYNEQFF. As DNA, the CDR3 is TGCAGCGTTGAAGGGGCTTCCTTGAGATACAATGAGCAGTTCTTC.

The V and J genes are TRBV24-1 and TRBJ2-2; D remains ambiguous. Trimming cost V 1 base and J 6 bases, with 8 bases left between them. In germline, CDR1 is KGHDR, CDR2 SFDVKD. The CDR3 totals 14 residues. The CDR3 nucleotides read TGTGCCACCAGTGATTTTCAGTTCCCCGGGGAGCTGTTTTTT. Residues: CATSDFQFPGELFF.

The gene calls are TRBV7-2 and TRBJ1-5; weak D call: TRBD1 (6 bases). V was shortened by 5 bases and J by 0 bases, with 11 bases between the two germline ends. CDR3 length: 15 residues. Germline V CDR1 and CDR2: SGHTA, FQGNSA. CDR3 in amino acids: CASSTQGTSNQPQHF. The CDR3 DNA reads as TGTGCCAGCAGCACACAGGGTACTAGCAATCAGCCCCAGCATTTT.

The rearrangement joins TRBV30 to TRBJ2-2; D gene unclear. The CDR3 runs to 10 residues. CDR1 is GTSNPN and CDR2 is SVGIG in the germline V gene (reference sequence). Trimming shortened V by 7 bases and J by 2 bases, and 2 bases separated the two germline ends. This CDR3 is CAYNTGELFF. Here the CDR3 DNA reads TGTGCCTACAACACCGGGGAGCTGTTTTTT. Looking up the rest from reference TRBV30 and TRBJ2-2 gives the full variable domain: SQTIHQWPATLVQPVGSPLSLECTVEGTSNPNLYWYRQAAGRGLQLLFYSVGIGQISSEVPQNLSASRPQDRQFILSSKKLLLSDSGFYLCAYNTGELFFGEGSRLTVL.

The chain recombines TRBV5-6 with TRBJ1-6; D gene ambiguous. From germline, CDR1 is SGHDT and CDR2 YYEEEE. This CDR3 region has 12 residues. V was clipped by 3 bases and J by 15 bases, with 13 bases between them. The CDR3, as DNA: TGTGCCAGCAGCTCCAGCTCCGTAAGCCTCCACTTT. Translated, it gives CASSSSSVSLHF.

The V call is TRBV27, the J call TRBJ2-7, with 11 bases that match TRBD2. There are 14 residues in the CDR3. CDR1 and CDR2 from the germline V gene are MNHEY and SMNVEV (reference sequence). J was trimmed by 2 bases and V by 5 bases; bases with no gene match: 2. CDR3 residues: CASSPTSGTYEQYF. The CDR3 DNA reads as TGTGCCAGCAGTCCGACTAGCGGGACCTACGAGCAGTACTTC.

This clone was counted once. Different DNA sequences within this sample yield the same CDR3. The V gene is TRBV19, the J gene TRBJ2-6; D perhaps matches TRBD2 (5 bases). Looked up from germline, CDR1 is LNHDA and CDR2 is SQIVND (reference sequence). The CDR3 length is 15 residues. Trimming took off 5 bases at V and 0 bases at J, with 8 bases between the two ends. The CDR3 DNA is TGTGCCAGTAGTCCAACTAGCTCTGGGGCCAACGTCCTGACTTTC. Translated, it gives CASSPTSSGANVLTF.

The J gene is TRBJ1-1, the V gene TRBV4-1, with D tentatively TRBD1 (6 bases). CDR3 length: 14 residues. V lost 7 bases and J 2 bases, leaving 14 bases between the germline ends. The germline V gene encodes CDR1 MGHRA and CDR2 YSYEKL. CDR3 DNA sequence: TGCGCCAGCACAGAACAGGGCCAAAACACTGAAGCTTTCTTT. Translation: CASTEQGQNTEAFF.

The rearrangement links TRBV12-5 to TRBJ2-3; 7 bases match TRBD1. The CDR3 is 17 amino acids. The germline gives CDR1 LGHNT, CDR2 FRNRAP. Unmatched junction bases numbered 16, after V lost 4 bases and J lost 6 bases. CDR3 nucleotides: TGTGCTAGTGGTTCCCCGGGACAGAGCCAGAGGTGGGATACGCAGTATTTT. Amino acid sequence: CASGSPGQSQRWDTQYF.

The chain uses TRBV9 and TRBJ1-2; TRBD1 matches at 7 bases. CDR3 length: 13 amino acids. Germline loops: CDR1 SGDLS, CDR2 YYNGEE. V lost 4 bases, J lost 3 bases, and 3 bases stayed unmatched. The CDR3: CASSYDRDYGYTF. Written as DNA, the CDR3 is TGTGCCAGCAGCTACGACAGGGACTATGGCTACACCTTC.

As to this clone: Other DNA sequences in this specimen translate into the identical CDR3. The J gene is TRBJ1-2, the V gene TRBV7-9; possibly TRBD1 for D (6 bases). From germline, CDR1 is SEHNR and CDR2 FQNEAQ (reference sequence). There are 12 residues in the CDR3. Trimming took 5 bases from V and 5 from J, leaving 9 bases between them. CDR3 bases: TGTGCCAGCAGCGTCCAGGGGTATGGCTACACCTTC. Translating it yields CASSVQGYGYTF.

This chain uses TRBV12-5 with TRBJ1-3, with 7 bases matching TRBD1. Germline V gene data show CDR1 as LGHNT and CDR2 as FRNRAP. The V gene end was trimmed by 4 bases and the J gene end by 4 bases; junction bases not matched to a gene: 4. The CDR3 loop spans 14 amino acids. The CDR3 here is CASGSSGGGNTIYF. CDR3 sequence (DNA): TGTGCTAGTGGTTCCTCAGGGGGAGGAAACACCATATATTTT.

This clone has at least ten counts. At one end, the junction sequence differs from germline, possibly due to a read error. This chain joins TRBV29-1 and TRBJ1-1, with D hard to call. Germline V gives CDR1 SQVTM, CDR2 ANQGSEA. The CDR3 runs to 10 residues. The CDR3 here is CSVVNNEAFF. The CDR3 DNA reads TGCAGCGTTGTAAACAATGAAGCTTTCTTT.

The V gene is TRBV29-1, the J gene TRBJ2-1; no firm D call. Trimming pared 3 bases from V and 0 bases from J, leaving 9 bases between. The CDR3 totals 14 residues. In germline, CDR1 is SQVTM, CDR2 ANQGSEA. The CDR3 sequence: CSVEPGSSYNEQFF. DNA of the CDR3: TGCAGCGTTGAGCCAGGTAGCTCCTACAATGAGCAGTTCTTC.

Points on this clone: Other DNA sequences from this sample encode an identical CDR3 as well. In DNA form, the CDR3 reads TGTGCCAGCAGTCGTAACTACGAGCAGTACTTC. This translates into CASSRNYEQYF. This rearrangement joins TRBV6-2 or TRBV6-3 to TRBJ2-7, with unresolved D. V lost 5 bases, J lost 3 bases, and 5 bases lay in between. Germline-derived CDR1 and CDR2 are MNHEY and SVGEGT. This CDR3 is 11 amino acids long.

The V gene is TRBV6-5, the J gene TRBJ2-7, with D possibly being TRBD1 or TRBD2 (5 bases each). Germline CDR1 and CDR2: MNHEY and SVGAGI. This CDR3 has 14 amino acids. Trimming took 6 bases from V and 2 from J, leaving 14 bases between them. Written as DNA, the CDR3 is TGTGCCAGCAGCCTTAACCGGGACCCCTACGAGCAGTACTTC. This encodes CASSLNRDPYEQYF.